The 28 T cell receptor beta chains below all came from one sample that was sequenced in a study of blood T cell repertoires in COVID-19. TCRdb's copy holds only in-frame clones and misses some; the assay was immunoSEQ multiplex PCR. This repertoire shows 87,000 or so clones, about 90% found once; its top ten account for 3%. The sample taken for sequencing was peripheral blood. The receptors were gathered from a woman between 50 and 59 years old with active or convalescent COVID-19.

The chain recombines TRBV11-2 with TRBJ2-5, with D possibly matching TRBD1 (5 bases). Trimming left V 8 bases short and J 4 bases short, with 20 bases between. In germline, CDR1 is SGHAT, CDR2 FQNNGV. This CDR3 spans 15 amino acids. The DNA for the CDR3 is TGTGCCAGCTTAGCTGGGGCGCCGGTTGGAGAGACCCAGTACTTC. The encoded protein is CASLAGAPVGETQYF.

This rearrangement joins TRBV27 to TRBJ2-7; the match to TRBD1 covers 8 bases. V was clipped by 5 bases and J by 4 bases; unmatched bases: 10. The CDR3 contains 15 residues. CDR1 MNHEY and CDR2 SMNVEV come from the germline V gene (reference sequence). The DNA for the CDR3 is TGTGCCAGCAGTAAACTCCAGGGGGCGGAATACGAGCAGTACTTC. Amino acid sequence: CASSKLQGAEYEQYF.

The rearrangement links TRBV30 to TRBJ1-3; D possibly corresponds to TRBD1 (5 bases). Trimming removed 2 bases at V and 3 bases at J, with 11 bases between. Germline loops: CDR1 GTSNPN, CDR2 SVGIG (reference sequence). This CDR3 spans 14 amino acids. The CDR3 loop is CAWSTRQLGNTIYF. The CDR3 DNA is TGTGCCTGGAGTACACGACAGCTTGGAAACACCATATATTTT.

V and J are TRBV18 and TRBJ1-2; 7 bases align to TRBD1. Germline CDR1 KGHSH, CDR2 LQKENI. J was trimmed by 5 bases and V by 5 bases; bases with no gene match: 5. The CDR3 is made up of 13 amino acids. In nucleotides, the CDR3 is TGTGCCAGCTCAGCAGACAGGGCATATGGCTACACCTTC. This sequence encodes CASSADRAYGYTF.

Here the CDR3 DNA reads TGTGCCTGGAGTGAAGAGGGCTGGGGCTATGGCTACACCTTC. Translating gives CAWSEEGWGYGYTF. This sequence joins TRBV30 and TRBJ1-2; D gene uncertain. The V end was cut by 1 base, the J end by 4 bases, with 13 bases between. CDR3 length: 14 residues. CDR1 is GTSNPN and CDR2 is SVGIG in the germline V gene (reference sequence).

This clone occurred once. The chain combines TRBV27 with TRBJ1-1; TRBD1 agrees at 10 bases. The trim removed 4 bases at V and 3 bases at J, leaving 2 bases unmatched. The CDR3 loop spans 14 amino acids. CDR1 MNHEY and CDR2 SMNVEV come from the germline V gene (reference sequence). CDR3 amino acids: CASSYGTGDTEAFF. The CDR3 DNA follows: TGTGCCAGCAGTTATGGGACAGGGGACACTGAAGCTTTCTTT.

The chain carries TRBV7-9 and TRBJ2-5; the match to TRBD1 covers 7 bases. This CDR3 comprises 12 residues. The germline V gene has CDR1 SEHNR and CDR2 FQNEAQ (reference sequence). With V trimmed by 6 bases and J by 5 bases, 3 bases remained unmatched. Here the CDR3 DNA reads TGTGCCAGCAGGCCGGACAGGGAGACCCAGTACTTC. It specifies CASRPDRETQYF.

This chain joins TRBV27 and TRBJ2-7, with TRBD2 matching 8 bases. The CDR3 totals 15 residues. Germline loops: CDR1 MNHEY, CDR2 SMNVEV (reference sequence). The ends lost 5 bases at V and 5 bases at J; junction bases unmatched: 11. This CDR3 reads CASSPGGAGIDEQYF. In DNA form, the CDR3 reads TGTGCCAGCAGTCCCGGGGGGGCAGGGATCGACGAGCAGTACTTC.

V usage is TRBV27 and J usage is TRBJ2-7, with D possibly being TRBD1 (6 bases). V shed 3 bases and J shed 5 bases, with 11 bases lying between them. Per germline, CDR1 MNHEY and CDR2 SMNVEV (reference sequence). The CDR3 consists of 13 residues. The CDR3 region is CASSFSQGNEQYF. Written as DNA, the CDR3 is TGTGCCAGCAGTTTCTCTCAGGGGAACGAGCAGTACTTC.

This clone was observed once. The chain combines TRBV12-3 or TRBV12-4 with TRBJ2-1, with 8 nucleotides matching TRBD2. The ends lost 5 bases at V and 7 bases at J; junction bases unmatched: 4. This CDR3 has 13 residues. The CDR3 here is CASSRRLANEQFF. Written as DNA, the CDR3 is TGTGCCAGCAGTCGCCGACTAGCGAATGAGCAGTTCTTC.

V usage is TRBV9 and J usage is TRBJ1-3; a weak D match, TRBD1 (6 bases). Germline CDR1 and CDR2: SGDLS and YYNGEE. The V and J ends lost 4 bases and 4 bases respectively, with 12 bases between them. CDR3 length: 14 amino acids. The CDR3 coding sequence is TGTGCCAGCAGCCAAGGGGGGGCAGGAAACACCATATATTTT. Its translation: CASSQGGAGNTIYF.

The chain joins TRBV19 to TRBJ1-3; tentative D call: TRBD1 (6 bases). Trimming shortened V by 3 bases and J by 0 bases, and 9 bases separated the two germline ends. Germline loops: CDR1 LNHDA, CDR2 SQIVND (reference sequence). This CDR3 has 15 amino acids. The CDR3 nucleotides read TGTGCCAGTAGTATCACAGGGCACTCTGGAAACACCATATATTTT. Translated: CASSITGHSGNTIYF.

About this clone itself: The sample contains more than one DNA sequence encoding this CDR3. In nucleotides, the CDR3 is TGCGCCAGCAGTGGGACATTGCAGGGTTTCTCTGGAAACACCATATATTTT. It yields the protein CASSGTLQGFSGNTIYF. This chain links TRBV10-2 with TRBJ1-3; possibly TRBD1 for D (5 bases). Germline CDR1 is WSHSY and CDR2 is SAAADI. Trimming shortened V by 4 bases and J by 0 bases, and 16 bases separated the two germline ends. CDR3 size: 17 residues.

This rearrangement joins TRBV15 to TRBJ1-1; 7 nucleotides match TRBD1. The CDR3 contains 11 residues. V shed 4 bases, J shed 8 bases, and the junction held 1 base outside the gene matches. CDR1 is LNHNV and CDR2 is YYDKDF in the germline V gene (reference sequence). The CDR3 protein is CATSKDREAFF. CDR3 coding DNA: TGTGCCACCAGCAAGGACAGGGAAGCTTTCTTT.

The chain employs TRBV9 and TRBJ1-1; D perhaps matches TRBD1 (5 bases). V dropped 6 bases and J dropped 1 base, with 13 bases sitting between them. This CDR3 is built from 14 residues. The germline CDR1 and CDR2 sequences are SGDLS and YYNGEE. Here the CDR3 reads CASTPPGGNTEAFF. CDR3 nucleotides: TGTGCCAGCACCCCCCCGGGGGGGAACACTGAAGCTTTCTTT.

The V gene is TRBV27, the J gene TRBJ2-1; D is perhaps TRBD2 (6 bases). From germline, CDR1 is MNHEY and CDR2 SMNVEV (reference sequence). This CDR3 comprises 11 residues. Trimming removed 9 bases from V and 8 bases from J, with 11 bases in between. CDR3 DNA sequence: TGTGCCAGACCGGGGGAGGATGAGCAGTTCTTC. This gives the protein CARPGEDEQFF.

CDR3 in DNA: TGTGCCACCAGTGAAACCGGGACAGACCGAGATACGCAGTATTTT. This codes for CATSETGTDRDTQYF. This chain links TRBV24-1 with TRBJ2-3; 7 nucleotides match TRBD1. The germline CDR1 and CDR2 sequences are KGHDR and SFDVKD. CDR3 length: 15 amino acids. With V trimmed by 4 bases and J by 5 bases, 8 bases remained unmatched.

This clone was found once. The V call is TRBV3-1 (or the pseudogene TRBV3-2), the J call TRBJ2-7; 12 bases are shared with TRBD2. After removal of 1 base from V and 5 bases from J, the junction contained 3 bases not matched to a gene. CDR1 LGHDT and CDR2 YNNKEL come from the germline V gene (reference sequence). CDR3 length: 15 residues. CDR3 DNA: TGTGCCAGCAGCCAAGGACTAGCGGGGGCTAACGAGCAGTACTTC. Translated: CASSQGLAGANEQYF.

The gene calls are TRBV29-1 and TRBJ2-1; 16 bases fit TRBD2. This CDR3 has 16 residues. The trim removed 5 bases at V and 3 bases at J, leaving 4 bases unmatched. The germline V gene encodes CDR1 SQVTM and CDR2 ANQGSEA. CDR3 region: CSVRGTSGGGYNEQFF. In nucleotides, the CDR3 is TGCAGCGTTAGAGGGACTAGCGGGGGGGGCTACAATGAGCAGTTCTTC.

This sequence joins TRBV9 and TRBJ1-2; 8 bases line up with TRBD1. In germline, CDR1 is SGDLS, CDR2 YYNGEE. With 6 bases clipped from V and 0 bases from J, the junction kept 7 bases outside the gene matches. The CDR3 has 15 residues. The CDR3 nucleotides are TGTGCCAGCAACAGTAGACAGGGGACTAACTATGGCTACACCTTC. It specifies CASNSRQGTNYGYTF.

The rearrangement joins TRBV7-2 to TRBJ1-4; the D gene is possibly TRBD1 (6 bases). This CDR3 is built from 13 residues. V lost 8 bases to trimming and J lost 4 bases, with 11 bases between them. Germline values: CDR1 SGHTA, CDR2 FQGNSA. The CDR3 DNA reads TGTGCCAGCCGGGGGGGGCTTAATGAAAAACTGTTTTTT. This translates into CASRGGLNEKLFF.

The chain couples TRBV20-1 to TRBJ2-7; D may be TRBD2 (5 bases). The CDR3 covers 11 residues. The V end lost 4 bases, the J end lost 3 bases, and 7 bases lay between the germline ends. The V gene's germline CDR1 is DFQATT and CDR2 SNEGSKA (reference sequence). The CDR3 loop reads CSAIGGYEQYF. CDR3 DNA sequence: TGCAGTGCTATAGGAGGCTACGAGCAGTACTTC.

Details on this clone: Other DNA sequences from this sample encode an identical CDR3 as well. V is TRBV9 and J is TRBJ2-7, with 9 bases aligning to TRBD1. V lost 0 bases and J lost 3; bases outside the gene matches: 1. The CDR3 length is 14 residues. Germline V gene data show CDR1 as SGDLS and CDR2 as YYNGEE. DNA of the CDR3: TGTGCCAGCAGCGTAGCGACAGGGGGCTACGAGCAGTACTTC. Translating gives CASSVATGGYEQYF.

The chain couples TRBV7-9 to TRBJ1-2; 9 bases map to TRBD1. Looked up from germline, CDR1 is SEHNR and CDR2 is FQNEAQ (reference sequence). This CDR3 contains 15 residues. V dropped 3 bases and J dropped 4; count of bases not matched to a gene: 6. This CDR3 reads CASSFTGTGSYGYTF. The DNA for the CDR3 is TGTGCCAGCAGCTTCACCGGGACAGGGAGCTATGGCTACACCTTC.

The CDR3 spells CAIGGGNQPQHF. The DNA of the CDR3 is TGTGCCATCGGCGGGGGGAATCAGCCCCAGCATTTT. The rearrangement uses TRBV10-3 and TRBJ1-5, with a tentative D call TRBD1 (5 bases). The CDR3 contains 12 residues. Trimming took 8 bases from V and 4 from J, leaving 9 bases between them. Germline values: CDR1 ENHRY, CDR2 SYGVKD.

This rearrangement joins TRBV9 to TRBJ1-3, with 11 bases fitting TRBD1. Germline V gives CDR1 SGDLS, CDR2 YYNGEE. The CDR3 sequence is 15 residues long. V shed 4 bases and J 8 bases; nucleotides not matched to a gene: 8. CDR3 nucleotide sequence: TGTGCCAGCAGCTCTCGGACAGGGGGCGCCGACACCATATATTTT. This translates into CASSSRTGGADTIYF. Filled out from reference TRBV9 and TRBJ1-3, the complete variable domain reads DSGVTQTPKHLITATGQRVTLRCSPRSGDLSVYWYQQSLDQGLQFLIQYYNGEERAKGNILERFSAQQFPDLHSELNLSSLELGDSALYFCASSSRTGGADTIYFGEGSWLTVV.

The chain is built from TRBV4-3 and TRBJ2-5, with 8 bases lining up with TRBD1. Germline V lookup: CDR1 LGHNA, CDR2 YSLEER. The CDR3 length is 16 residues. V was pared by 0 bases and J by 3 bases, with 6 bases of the junction left unmatched. The CDR3 region is CASSQDVGQGEETQYF. The CDR3 DNA reads TGCGCCAGCAGCCAAGATGTAGGACAGGGAGAAGAGACCCAGTACTTC.

The chain joins TRBV6-5 to TRBJ1-6; 7 positions match TRBD1. Germline CDR1 reads MNHEY; CDR2 reads SVGAGI. Trimming at V came to 2 bases and at J to 11 bases, leaving 6 bases not matched to a gene. The CDR3 sequence is 14 residues long. CDR3 coding DNA: TGTGCCAGCAGTTACGGTGGCAGGGGGACACCCCTCCACTTT. Translation: CASSYGGRGTPLHF.